This T cell receptor beta chain was profiled in a study of cytomegalovirus exposure and HLA in healthy donors. The PCR had 60 Vbeta and 13 Jbeta primers. Some clones are missing from TCRdb's copy, which holds only in-frame ones; the method was immunoSEQ multiplex PCR. The repertoire holds some 150,000 clones, around 80% seen once, with 2% to 2.5% in the top ten. With regard to this clone: Its target is not known.

Study results and limitations: CMV antigen specificity was confirmed in vitro for three CMV-associated chains.

Germline assignment: CDR1 MNHEY and CDR2 SVGAGI. The CDR3 runs to 15 residues. V was pared by 1 base and J by 0 bases, with 1 base of the junction left unmatched. The gene calls are TRBV6-5 and TRBJ2-3, with 7 positions matching TRBD2. Sequencing was performed on PBMCs. This sequence was found in a man aged 35-49 years in good health and CMV-seronegative. The CDR3 DNA follows: TGTGCCAGCAGTTACTGGGGGGGGAGCACAGATACGCAGTATTTT. Its translation is CASSYWGGSTDTQYF.